This T cell receptor beta chain came from a study of shared clonotypes between healthy human individuals (dated by TCRdb to the early 2020s). Context from the whole study: A couple of women and a few men aged 18 to 49 years were included in the cohort. Blood TCR repertoires of a handful of healthy adults were deeply sequenced to estimate repertoire size and the extent of clonotype sharing between individuals. To increase sequencing depth and limit assay-specific biases, different laboratories used diverse techniques to prepare libraries and sequence TCR repertoires. Each donor's leukapheresis produced roughly between about 0.9 and 9.5 billion PBMCs.

With respect to this clone: Its binding antigen is unknown. No qualities accompany the bases; no much larger clone lies one base away.

The donors were healthy, HIV-negative adults with no recently reported acute infections or vaccinations. All donors were Caucasian adults living in Nashville, Tennessee, USA. For unsorted samples, approximately 81 million PBMCs were counted, and genomic DNA was extracted using the QIAamp DNA Blood Mini kit. Blood was obtained by leukapheresis, after which PBMCs were separated by Ficoll-Histopaque density gradient centrifugation and cryopreserved in liquid nitrogen vapor phase. At the junction V is shortened by 1 base and J by 0 bases; bases outside the gene matches: 5. Reading the germline V gene gives CDR1 SGHAT and CDR2 FQNNGV. The CDR3 starts with the cysteine, ends with the phenylalanine, and has 17 residues. Only the CDR3 portion is preserved as DNA: 51 bases, with reading frame beginning at the first base. Broad study findings and their caveats: Pairwise subsampling indicated that sequencing depth was expected to affect the degree of clonotype sharing among donors. Sampling was restricted to blood, and TCR repertoires in tissue are likely to differ from TCR repertoires in blood. Because the study included a small number of donors, the genetic and exposure-history diversity represented was limited.

TCR CDR3 regions were amplified from genomic DNA by multiplex PCR using the deep immunoSEQ assay. Genomic DNA extracted from each cell subset was distributed evenly over all wells of several immunoSEQ 96-well plates, and each plate served as one replicate. For unsorted PBMC, each replicate PCR was loaded with approximately 300 ng genomic DNA, equivalent to approximately 33,000 T cell genomes. Unsorted PBMC genomic DNA was sequenced across ten immunoSEQ deep assay plates. Purified libraries were measured with a Qubit 3.0 fluorometer, size-checked on a Bioanalyzer 2100, and measured again with the KAPA Library Quantification kit. Each immunoSEQ 96-well plate was sequenced on its own single-read 150-cycle Illumina NextSeq 550 flow cell. Turning to the authors' computational methods: Because the immunoSEQ output included only junctional sequences and no quality scores, the filtering could not be the same as the filtering used for full-length reads. To assign V/J genes and CDR3, sequences were annotated using PyIR, a Python wrapper for IgBLAST v1.9, with IMGT germline references. Any read was removed if the V/J assignment was weak (E-value above 1e-6), the CDR3 was missing, or the read contained stop codons, out-of-frame junctions, or ambiguous translated residues. V3J clonotypes were defined by identical inferred V gene, J gene, and CDR3 amino acid sequence. To compute the percentage overlap between repertoires, the number of shared unique clonotypes was divided by the size of the smaller repertoire. Three approaches were used to assess repertoire richness: RTK rarefaction, the Chao1 estimator, and Recon v2.1 estimates of unobserved clonotypes. Not all clones reach the TCRdb copy of this immuneACCESS table, which keeps in-frame sequences only. Checked studies attribute under half of the gap to unresolved V genes and leave the rest unexplained. V, J and clone size are those of that table, while D and trimming were read from the DNA. The sample contains 90,000 to 100,000 clones, 40% to 55% of them found a single time. More than 13% of the sample is held by the ten biggest clonotypes.

This TCR was recovered from a woman aged 40 to 50 in good health. Some clones in this sample may be carry-over from other donors' samples. The V and J genes are TRBV11-2 and TRBJ2-7; TRBD2 lines up with 11 middle nucleotides. The sample comprised PBMCs. The CDR3 in this case is CASSLGSGRAASYEQYF. The nucleotide sequence is TGTGCCAGCAGCTTAGGTAGCGGGAGGGCCGCCTCCTACGAGCAGTACTTC.